The 21 T cell receptor beta chains reported below all come from one sample, sequenced in a study of STAT5B mutations in CD4+ large granular lymphocyte leukemia. Sequencing used immunoSEQ multiplex PCR; TCRdb keeps in-frame clones, though not all of them. The table records tens of thousands of clones, over 60% of them present only once. Sequencing was carried out using CD4+ T cells from blood buffy coats. The receptors here all came from a human donor in good health.

The rearrangement links TRBV5-1 to TRBJ2-1; tentative D call: TRBD2 (6 bases). The CDR3 runs 14 residues. Germline V gene data show CDR1 as SGHRS and CDR2 as YFSETQ. Between the trimmed V and J ends, which lost 1 base and 5 bases, there was a span of 10 bases. This CDR3 reads CASSLPGRHNEQFF. In DNA, the CDR3 is TGCGCCAGCAGCTTGCCAGGGAGGCACAATGAGCAGTTCTTC.

The chain joins TRBV6-5 to TRBJ2-5, with 8 nucleotides matching TRBD2. The V gene's germline CDR1 is MNHEY and CDR2 SVGAGI. This CDR3 has 13 amino acids. V gave up 11 bases and J gave up 4 bases; unmatched junction bases: 9. CDR3 in amino acids: CARREGAPETQYF. CDR3 in DNA: TGTGCCCGCCGGGAGGGAGCGCCAGAGACCCAGTACTTC.

The chain links TRBV6-1 to TRBJ2-7, with no clear D. Germline CDR1 is MNHNS and CDR2 is SASEGT. The germline V and J ends were trimmed by 3 bases and 2 bases, with 8 bases remaining between them. The CDR3 totals 13 residues. The DNA of the CDR3 is TGTGCCAGCAGTGAGACTCACACCTACGAGCAGTACTTC. It yields the protein CASSETHTYEQYF.

The genes are TRBV6-6 and TRBJ1-2; 8 bases align to TRBD1. This CDR3 is 15 amino acids long. CDR1 MNHNY and CDR2 SVGAGI come from the germline V gene (reference sequence). After removal of 8 bases from V and 3 bases from J, the junction contained 11 bases not matched to a gene. CDR3 region: CASGRQGKKDYGYTF. Here the CDR3 DNA reads TGTGCCAGCGGGAGACAGGGGAAGAAGGACTATGGCTACACCTTC.

The rearrangement uses TRBV6-6 and TRBJ1-3; 7 nucleotides match TRBD1. Trimming cost V 6 bases and J 6 bases; bases outside gene matches: 5. The germline V gene encodes CDR1 MNHNY and CDR2 SVGAGI (reference sequence). The CDR3 length is 13 residues. In DNA form, the CDR3 reads TGTGCCAGCAGCCGACAGGGAGAAAACACCATATATTTT. It translates to CASSRQGENTIYF.

This clone was detected only a few times. V usage is TRBV5-1 and J usage is TRBJ2-7; 10 nucleotides line up with TRBD2. The CDR3 runs to 19 residues. After removal of 5 bases from V and 6 bases from J, the junction contained 23 bases not matched to a gene. Germline lookup yields CDR1 SGHRS and CDR2 YFSETQ. This CDR3 reads CASSLGGGLAGEGWREQYF. The CDR3 region has the DNA TGCGCCAGCAGTCTCGGAGGGGGGCTAGCGGGAGAGGGTTGGCGCGAGCAGTACTTC.

The chain uses TRBV19 and TRBJ2-1; TRBD2 matches at 9 bases. The CDR3 has 14 amino acids. Germline CDR1 reads LNHDA; CDR2 reads SQIVND (reference sequence). J gave up 9 bases and V 7 bases, and 10 bases lay outside the gene matches. The CDR3 region has the DNA TGTGCCAGTAATTTGTTAGCGGGAGAAACTGAGCAGTTCTTC. It translates to CASNLLAGETEQFF.

This chain links TRBV25-1 with TRBJ1-3; perhaps TRBD1 as D (6 bases). CDR3 length: 14 amino acids. The germline V and J ends were trimmed by 3 bases and 4 bases, with 10 bases remaining between them. The germline CDR1 and CDR2 sequences are MGHDK and SYGVNS. The DNA for the CDR3 is TGTGCCAGCAGTGATACAGGGCACGGAAACACCATATATTTT. This gives the protein CASSDTGHGNTIYF.

This clone was seen just once. The gene calls are TRBV5-6 and TRBJ2-2; TRBD1 agrees at 10 bases. The CDR3 spans 15 residues. Trimming removed 3 bases from V and 3 bases from J; junction bases left unmatched: 2. The germline gives CDR1 SGHDT, CDR2 YYEEEE. In DNA, the CDR3 is TGTGCCAGCAGCTGGGGGACAGGGGACACCGGGGAGCTGTTTTTT. Amino acid sequence: CASSWGTGDTGELFF. Supplemented by reference TRBV5-6 and TRBJ2-2, the full variable domain reads DAGVTQSPTHLIKTRGQQVTLRCSPKSGHDTVSWYQQALGQGPQFIFQYYEEEERQRGNFPDRFSGHQFPNYSSELNVNALLLGDSALYLCASSWGTGDTGELFFGEGSRLTVL.

The chain has TRBV7-8 and TRBJ2-5; 11 bases fit TRBD2. J gave up 4 bases and V 3 bases, and 1 base lay outside the gene matches. Germline V gene sequence: CDR1 SGHVS, CDR2 FQNEAQ. The CDR3 sequence is 14 residues long. CDR3 residues: CASSLGLAVETQYF. The DNA of the CDR3 is TGTGCCAGCAGCTTGGGACTAGCGGTAGAGACCCAGTACTTC.

Of note for this clone: Other nucleotide sequences from this sample produce the same CDR3. The V and J genes are TRBV30 and TRBJ1-5, with D hard to call. Germline CDR1 is GTSNPN and CDR2 is SVGIG (reference sequence). The CDR3 has 15 residues. The V gene lost 2 bases and the J gene lost 5 bases, with 16 bases spanning the gap. CDR3 residues: CAWSPPGKLYQPQHF. DNA for the CDR3: TGTGCCTGGAGTCCCCCGGGGAAACTATATCAGCCCCAGCATTTT.

This clone was seen once. The rearrangement links TRBV19 to TRBJ2-1; 7 bases map to TRBD1. Unmatched junction bases numbered 6, after V lost 3 bases and J lost 4 bases. The CDR3 length is 15 residues. CDR1 and CDR2 from the germline V gene are LNHDA and SQIVND (reference sequence). The CDR3 region has the DNA TGTGCCAGTAGTATGGGACAGACGGATTACAATGAGCAGTTCTTC. Its protein product is CASSMGQTDYNEQFF.

Here the CDR3 reads CASSSPSAANYGYTF. Here the CDR3 DNA reads TGTGCCAGCAGTTCCCCATCGGCAGCTAACTATGGCTACACCTTC. The rearrangement joins TRBV6-5 to TRBJ1-2; the D is unclear. The germline gives CDR1 MNHEY, CDR2 SVGAGI. V lost 4 bases, J lost 0 bases, and 12 bases lay in between. The CDR3 contains 15 residues.

The rearrangement links TRBV10-3 to TRBJ2-3; TRBD2 matches 12 bases. After removal of 2 bases from V and 3 bases from J, the junction contained 6 bases not matched to a gene. Germline-derived CDR1 and CDR2 are ENHRY and SYGVKD. This CDR3 spans 17 amino acids. This CDR3 reads CAISERLAGVSTDTQYF. The CDR3 nucleotides read TGTGCCATCAGTGAGAGACTAGCGGGGGTTTCGACAGATACGCAGTATTTT.

The chain couples TRBV5-1 to TRBJ2-4, with 8 bases matching TRBD1. The germline CDR1 and CDR2 sequences are SGHRS and YFSETQ. The CDR3 is 14 amino acids. V gave up 4 bases and J gave up 4 bases; unmatched junction bases: 4. The CDR3 reads CASSPQGGKNIQYF. The CDR3 bases are TGCGCCAGCAGCCCACAGGGGGGTAAAAACATTCAGTACTTC.

J is TRBJ2-5 and V is TRBV9; no reliable D call. Trimming took 0 bases from V and 5 from J, leaving 8 bases between them. Germline assignment: CDR1 SGDLS and CDR2 YYNGEE. The CDR3 has 13 amino acids. CDR3: CASSVVGSETQYF. CDR3 bases: TGTGCCAGCAGCGTAGTAGGGTCGGAGACCCAGTACTTC.

The chain has TRBV6-1 and TRBJ1-2, with a weak D call TRBD1 (5 bases). V was pared by 2 bases and J by 3 bases, with 16 bases between. The CDR3 totals 16 residues. Per germline, CDR1 MNHNS and CDR2 SASEGT. The CDR3 sequence: CASSERSVGADYGYTF. In nucleotides, the CDR3 is TGTGCCAGCAGTGAACGGTCAGTTGGGGCGGACTATGGCTACACCTTC.

This sequence joins TRBV5-1 and TRBJ2-7; 8 bases line up with TRBD1. The V and J ends lost 4 bases and 0 bases, in that order; junction bases with no gene match: 9. Germline loops: CDR1 SGHRS, CDR2 YFSETQ. The CDR3 sequence is 16 residues long. Here the CDR3 DNA reads TGCGCCAGCAGCCCAAAGGCCGGACAGGGCTCCTACGAGCAGTACTTC. Its translation is CASSPKAGQGSYEQYF.

This clone was seen a handful of times. This chain's CDR3 is CASSIRGPGDSNQPQHF. The CDR3 region has the DNA TGTGCCAGTAGTATCCGGGGTCCTGGGGATAGCAATCAGCCCCAGCATTTT. This sequence joins TRBV19 and TRBJ1-5; D remains unclear. The CDR3 is 17 amino acids. V was clipped by 3 bases and J by 0 bases, with 15 bases between them. Germline-derived CDR1 and CDR2 are LNHDA and SQIVND (reference sequence).

V usage is TRBV29-1 and J usage is TRBJ2-5; 7 nucleotides align to TRBD2. Unmatched junction bases numbered 10, after V lost 1 base and J lost 5 bases. Germline CDR1 SQVTM, CDR2 ANQGSEA. CDR3 size: 15 residues. The CDR3 loop is CSVEGSAGEGETQYF. CDR3 nucleotide sequence: TGCAGCGTTGAAGGATCGGCGGGAGAAGGCGAGACCCAGTACTTC.

V gene TRBV10-1 combines with J gene TRBJ2-2; 9 nucleotides agree with TRBD1. This CDR3 region has 14 residues. Germline V gene lookup returns CDR1 WNHNN and CDR2 SYGVQD (reference sequence). Trimming cost V 6 bases and J 4 bases; bases outside gene matches: 3. CDR3 bases: TGCGCCAGCAGGGACAGGGGTGGCACCGGGGAGCTGTTTTTT. Translating it yields CASRDRGGTGELFF.